One sample yielded the 25 T cell receptor beta chains listed below, sequenced in a study of Graves' ophthalmopathy and Graves' hyperthyroidism. TCR beta CDR3 regions were amplified from RNA transcripts. HTBI primers were used in a first-round RT-PCR, which preceded a second-round multiplex PCR. From the multiplex PCR reads, TCRdb called clonotypes with MiXCR, one entry per CDR3 protein. The table lists approximately 150,000 distinct CDR3 sequences, approximately 40% of them singletons. Sequenced material: peripheral blood. These receptors came from a young man with Graves' ophthalmopathy.

The V and J genes are TRBV6-1 and TRBJ1-6, with D unclear. The V gene's germline CDR1 is MNHNS and CDR2 SASEGT. V lost 6 bases and J 9 bases, leaving 15 bases between the germline ends. The CDR3 has 14 residues. The CDR3 sequence is CASRARLSGSPLHF. The CDR3 DNA sequence: TGTGCCAGCAGGGCCCGACTGAGTGGTTCACCCCTCCACTTT.

J is TRBJ2-2 and V is TRBV27; D tentatively fits TRBD1 or TRBD2 (5 bases each). The germline CDR1 and CDR2 sequences are MNHEY and SMNVEV (reference sequence). The CDR3 contains 12 residues. Trimming removed 7 bases at V and 12 bases at J, with 15 bases between. CDR3 amino acids: CASTSGSGKLFF. CDR3 nucleotides: TGTGCCAGCACCAGCGGATCAGGGAAGCTGTTTTTT.

Many counts were recorded for this clonotype. This chain uses TRBV20-1 with TRBJ2-5; tentatively, D is TRBD1 (5 bases). The V end lost 1 base, the J end lost 1 base, and 13 bases lay between the germline ends. The CDR3 totals 15 residues. Germline loops: CDR1 DFQATT, CDR2 SNEGSKA (reference sequence). Written as DNA, the CDR3 is TGCAGTGCTAGAGCTTTGACAGCCCTCCAAGAGACCCAGTACTTC. It is translated as CSARALTALQETQYF.

The chain recombines TRBV28 with TRBJ1-1; 7 positions match TRBD1. Germline assignment: CDR1 MDHEN and CDR2 SYDVKM. Losses at the gene ends were 7 bases for V and 7 bases for J; bases not matched to a gene: 6. The CDR3 is 12 residues long. The CDR3 DNA is TGTGCCAGCACTAGGGGGCATGGTGAAGCTTTCTTT. It codes for CASTRGHGEAFF. The whole variable domain, filled in from reference TRBV28 and TRBJ1-1, reads DVKVTQSSRYLVKRTGEKVFLECVQDMDHENMFWYRQDPGLGLRLIYFSYDVKMKEKGDIPEGYSVSREKKERFSLILESASTNQTSMYLCASTRGHGEAFFGQGTRLTVV.

This clonotype was found many times. The chain has TRBV2 and TRBJ1-1, with 12 bases identical to TRBD1. The CDR3 is 16 amino acids. With V trimmed by 9 bases and J by 0 bases, 8 bases remained unmatched. Germline V gene data show CDR1 as SNHLY and CDR2 as FYNNEI. The CDR3: CARKGTGGRMNTEAFF. Here the CDR3 DNA reads TGTGCCAGGAAGGGGACAGGGGGCCGCATGAACACTGAAGCTTTCTTT.

This clonotype was recorded many times. The chain combines TRBV6-2 or TRBV6-3 with TRBJ2-7, with 8 nucleotides matching TRBD1. Germline V lookup: CDR1 MNHEY, CDR2 SVGEGT. The CDR3 has 17 residues. V trimming: 2 bases; J trimming: 5 bases; junction bases outside the gene matches: 14. This chain's CDR3 is CASSYIYGRTGPHEQYF. CDR3 DNA sequence: TGTGCCAGCAGTTACATCTACGGTCGGACAGGGCCCCACGAGCAGTACTTC.

The rearrangement links TRBV7-9 to TRBJ1-6; 9 bases line up with TRBD1. Germline lookup yields CDR1 SEHNR and CDR2 FQNEAQ (reference sequence). V was pared by 4 bases and J by 8 bases, with 9 bases of the junction left unmatched. CDR3 length: 16 residues. CDR3 DNA: TGTGCCAGCAGCTCGATGACAGGGGGTCAGGATTCACCCCTCCACTTT. This encodes CASSSMTGGQDSPLHF.

At least ten counts were recorded for this clonotype. The chain is built from TRBV27 and TRBJ2-2; 13 nucleotides agree with TRBD2. V lost 3 bases and J lost 6; bases outside the gene matches: 1. This CDR3 comprises 15 residues. Germline CDR1 is MNHEY and CDR2 is SMNVEV (reference sequence). The CDR3 bases are TGTGCCAGCAGTTTGACTAGCGGGAGGCCCGGGGAGCTGTTTTTT. Encoded protein: CASSLTSGRPGELFF.

The chain links TRBV24-1 to TRBJ2-7, with unresolved D. This CDR3 region has 13 residues. Germline V gene lookup returns CDR1 KGHDR and CDR2 SFDVKD. The V gene lost 4 bases and the J gene lost 4 bases, with 10 bases spanning the gap. This CDR3 reads CATSDGSGYEQYF. Here the CDR3 DNA reads TGTGCCACCAGTGACGGGTCTGGGTACGAGCAGTACTTC.

The sample holds many counts of this clonotype. This sequence joins TRBV25-1 and TRBJ2-7; TRBD1 matches at 8 bases. Germline CDR1 MGHDK, CDR2 SYGVNS. V lost 4 bases, J lost 3 bases, and 8 bases stayed unmatched. The CDR3 length is 15 residues. The CDR3 region is CASSVSGTGGYEQYF. The CDR3 coding sequence is TGTGCCAGCAGTGTAAGCGGTACAGGGGGCTACGAGCAGTACTTC.

In its sample, this clonotype was seen many times. The chain recombines TRBV30 with TRBJ1-3; tentative D call: TRBD1 (5 bases). Per germline, CDR1 GTSNPN and CDR2 SVGIG (reference sequence). V lost 0 bases to trimming and J lost 6 bases, with 6 bases between them. The CDR3 is 12 amino acids. The CDR3 coding sequence is TGTGCCTGGAGTGTACAGGAAAACACCATATATTTT. Its protein is CAWSVQENTIYF.

In this sample, this clonotype turned up many times. The rearrangement links TRBV18 to TRBJ2-5; D not certain. This CDR3 contains 15 residues. Trimming left V 4 bases short and J 2 bases short, with 14 bases between. Germline assignment: CDR1 KGHSH and CDR2 LQKENI. The CDR3 nucleotides read TGTGCCAGCTCACTACTTAATTCGGTACAAGAGACCCAGTACTTC. It translates to CASSLLNSVQETQYF.

The chain links TRBV7-6 to TRBJ2-7; D remains ambiguous. V was shortened by 2 bases and J by 6 bases, with 17 bases between the two germline ends. This CDR3 has 15 amino acids. Germline V CDR1 and CDR2: SGHVS, FNYEAQ. The CDR3 nucleotides read TGTGCCAGCAGCTTAAACCCGGACGGATCTACCGAGCAGTACTTC. Amino acids: CASSLNPDGSTEQYF.

The chain employs TRBV7-2 and TRBJ2-7; 10 bases line up with TRBD2. Germline CDR1 is SGHTA and CDR2 is FQGNSA. Trimming at V came to 4 bases and at J to 6 bases, leaving 9 bases not matched to a gene. The CDR3 has 15 residues. DNA of the CDR3: TGTGCCAGCAGCTATATCCCTAGCGGGGGATTCGAGCAGTACTTC. Encoded protein: CASSYIPSGGFEQYF. Supplemented by reference TRBV7-2 and TRBJ2-7, the full variable domain reads GAGVSQSPSNKVTEKGKDVELRCDPISGHTALYWYRQSLGQGLEFLIYFQGNSAPDKSGLPSDRFSAERTGGSVSTLTIQRTQQEDSAVYLCASSYIPSGGFEQYFGPGTRLTVT.

In its sample, this clonotype was seen many times. The chain recombines TRBV15 with TRBJ1-1; D is possibly TRBD1 (5 bases). The CDR3 contains 16 residues. From germline, CDR1 is LNHNV and CDR2 YYDKDF (reference sequence). Trimming took 6 bases from V and 3 from J, leaving 20 bases between them. CDR3 protein: CATRRFPSGADTEAFF. The CDR3 nucleotides are TGTGCCACCAGGCGGTTTCCTAGTGGGGCGGACACTGAAGCTTTCTTT.

This clonotype was detected ten times or more. The CDR3 DNA reads as TGTGCCAGCAGTTTAGTTCCGTCGCGGGGGACCTACGAGCAGTACTTC. Protein product: CASSLVPSRGTYEQYF. The rearrangement joins TRBV28 to TRBJ2-7; 7 positions match TRBD2. This CDR3 comprises 16 residues. The V and J ends lost 2 bases and 2 bases, in that order; junction bases with no gene match: 9. The V gene's germline CDR1 is MDHEN and CDR2 SYDVKM.

This clonotype was recorded at least ten times. This sequence joins TRBV19 and TRBJ2-7, with 10 bases identical to TRBD2. From germline, CDR1 is LNHDA and CDR2 SQIVND (reference sequence). J gave up 2 bases and V 1 base, and 8 bases lay outside the gene matches. The CDR3 covers 17 residues. Here the CDR3 reads CASSIGPGTSAAYEQYF. CDR3 nucleotide sequence: TGTGCCAGTAGTATAGGCCCCGGGACTAGCGCCGCCTACGAGCAGTACTTC.

This clonotype came up a few times. The V and J genes are TRBV19 and TRBJ2-5; no reliable D call. V lost 4 bases and J 9 bases, leaving 18 bases between the germline ends. This CDR3 contains 14 residues. CDR1 and CDR2 from the germline V gene are LNHDA and SQIVND (reference sequence). The CDR3 DNA is TGTGCCAGTAGTACCCTTGAACAAGAGAAGGCCCAGTACTTC. This encodes CASSTLEQEKAQYF.

This clonotype appeared a single time. An end of the junction differs from the germline gene, which may be a read error. J is TRBJ2-7 and V is TRBV12-3 or TRBV12-4, with D possibly TRBD2 on 6 matching bases. This CDR3 is built from 12 residues. Written as DNA, the CDR3 is TGTGCCAGCAGTTTAGGTGGGACTGCGGTGAACTTC. This gives the protein CASSLGGTAVNF.

This clonotype was counted many times. The rearrangement uses TRBV6-2 or TRBV6-3 and TRBJ1-1, with 10 nucleotides matching TRBD1. After removal of 6 bases from V and 4 bases from J, the junction contained 14 bases not matched to a gene. Germline V gives CDR1 MNHEY, CDR2 SVGEGT. The length of the CDR3 is 17 residues. The CDR3 protein is CASSNRDRGRGGTEAFF. The CDR3 DNA follows: TGTGCCAGCAGCAACCGGGACAGGGGCCGCGGGGGCACTGAAGCTTTCTTT.

The V call is TRBV28, the J call TRBJ2-7; 11 nucleotides align to TRBD1. V was pared by 8 bases and J by 5 bases, with 8 bases of the junction left unmatched. This CDR3 contains 14 residues. In germline, CDR1 is MDHEN, CDR2 SYDVKM. Here the CDR3 reads CASSGTGGLNEQYF. The CDR3 coding sequence is TGTGCCAGCTCAGGGACAGGGGGTTTGAACGAGCAGTACTTC.

The chain links TRBV6-1 to TRBJ1-1; no definite D call. The CDR3 has 12 residues. Per germline, CDR1 MNHNS and CDR2 SASEGT. For the CDR3, the DNA is TGTGCTAGCGAGGAGGGGAACACTGAAGCTTTCTTT. Translation: CASEEGNTEAFF.

This clonotype came up many times. CDR3 sequence (DNA): TGTGCCAGCAGTCCACGGAGGGCAAACGCCGGGGAGCTGTTTTTT. Translating gives CASSPRRANAGELFF. This chain joins TRBV12-3 or TRBV12-4 and TRBJ2-2; D is perhaps TRBD2 (6 bases). The CDR3 covers 15 residues. V lost 5 bases and J 6 bases, leaving 16 bases between the germline ends.

The CDR3 here is CASSPRLSLLKGTENIQYF. The CDR3 DNA reads TGTGCCAGCAGTCCCCGCCTCTCCCTCCTGAAAGGGACGGAAAACATTCAGTACTTC. The chain employs TRBV6-2 or TRBV6-3 and TRBJ2-4, with D possibly being TRBD1 or TRBD2 (5 bases each). CDR1 MNHEY and CDR2 SVGEGT come from the germline V gene. The CDR3 has 19 amino acids. Trimming removed 5 bases at V and 5 bases at J, with 28 bases between.

This clonotype has at least ten counts. The V call is TRBV12-3 or TRBV12-4, the J call TRBJ2-2; no clear D. This CDR3 comprises 16 residues. V dropped 6 bases and J dropped 0 bases, with 14 bases sitting between them. The CDR3 coding sequence is TGTGCCAGCAGACCCACCCTTCGGCCGAACACCGGGGAGCTGTTTTTT. Its protein is CASRPTLRPNTGELFF.